The rows below give T cell receptor beta chains drawn from one sample of a study of blood T cells in healthy people across ages. TCRdb re-analysed the 5' RACE reads in MiXCR, keeping a single row per CDR3 protein. The repertoire includes roughly 830,000 distinct CDR3 sequences, around 68% of them detected once, and 25% to 35% sits in the top ten. Sequenced sample: blood. The receptors come from a man between 25 and 39 years old in good health. Both conserved end residues are part of each CDR3.

j_gene: TRBJ1-4
v_gene: TRBV12-3/TRBV12-4
CDR3aa: CASSSQRTGDEKLFF

j_gene: TRBJ2-3
v_gene: TRBV6-5
CDR3aa: CASSTGYTDTQYF

j_gene: TRBJ2-7
v_gene: TRBV7-2
CDR3aa: CASSRVAPYEQYF

j_gene: TRBJ2-3
v_gene: TRBV10-3
CDR3aa: CAISGQGADTQYF

j_gene: TRBJ2-3
v_gene: TRBV5-5
CDR3aa: CASSLVVTDTQYF

j_gene: TRBJ2-7
v_gene: TRBV4-3
CDR3aa: CASGQGVQIYEQYF

j_gene: TRBJ2-5
v_gene: TRBV5-1
CDR3aa: CASSRWGDQETQYF

j_gene: TRBJ2-3
v_gene: TRBV12-3/TRBV12-4
CDR3aa: CASSLSGRAVTDTQYF

j_gene: TRBJ1-5
v_gene: TRBV27
CDR3aa: CASSSSGTGGRSQPQHF

j_gene: TRBJ2-3
v_gene: TRBV11-2
CDR3aa: CASSLDPQGTTGTDTQYF

j_gene: TRBJ2-7
v_gene: TRBV29-1
CDR3aa: CSVEDSVHGGIYEQYF

j_gene: TRBJ1-5
v_gene: TRBV6-2/TRBV6-3
CDR3aa: CASSYTPHGNQPQHF

j_gene: TRBJ2-3
v_gene: TRBV5-5
CDR3aa: CASSLAHRLAGGIDTQYF

j_gene: TRBJ1-2
v_gene: TRBV29-1
CDR3aa: CSVGTDYGYTF

j_gene: TRBJ1-5
v_gene: TRBV2
CDR3aa: CASSEFSPNQPQHF

j_gene: TRBJ2-5
v_gene: TRBV4-2
CDR3aa: CASSQDSGEGTQYF

j_gene: TRBJ2-7
v_gene: TRBV29-1
CDR3aa: CSGITGISYEQYF

j_gene: TRBJ2-6
v_gene: TRBV7-3
CDR3aa: CASSSENDNGGVSGANVLTF

j_gene: TRBJ2-1
v_gene: TRBV15
CDR3aa: CATSRTGVYNEQFF

j_gene: TRBJ2-5
v_gene: TRBV29-1
CDR3aa: CSAGGQKKETQYF

j_gene: NA
v_gene: TRBV12-3/TRBV12-4
CDR3aa: CASSPTSGVLTQYF

j_gene: NA
v_gene: TRBV20-1
CDR3aa: CSARGGQGTETQYF

j_gene: TRBJ2-1
v_gene: TRBV7-9
CDR3aa: CASSPRQGDNEQFF

j_gene: TRBJ2-6
v_gene: TRBV7-2
CDR3aa: CASSSSISSGANVLTF

j_gene: TRBJ2-7
v_gene: TRBV7-2
CDR3aa: CASSVSGGVTSYEQYF

j_gene: TRBJ1-2
v_gene: TRBV6-6
CDR3aa: CASSYLGANYGYTF